This T cell receptor (beta chain) was recovered during a study of radiation and T cells in renal cell carcinoma. V trimming: 9 bases; J trimming: 6 bases; junction bases outside the gene matches: 7. CDR1 and CDR2 from the germline V gene are WNHNN and SYGVQD (reference sequence). The CDR3 contains 13 residues. Profiled with immunoSEQ multiplex PCR; TCRdb holds only in-frame clones, not every one. The data show around 99,000 clones, roughly 82% seen once. Time point: blood 4 weeks post-SBRT, at nephrectomy. The treatment is: 15 Gy SBRT to primary tumor, nephrectomy 4 weeks later. Details on this clone: The identical CDR3 is also encoded by other nucleotide sequences in the sample.

The sequencing here drew on blood, taken from a patient whose treatment included radiotherapy and nephrectomy. The V call is TRBV10-1, the J call TRBJ1-5; the match to TRBD1 covers 8 bases. The clonotype originates from a man in his sixties with renal cell carcinoma. DNA for the CDR3: TGCGCCAGTTCGACAGGGGTGGGTCAGCCCCAGCATTTT. Its translation: CASSTGVGQPQHF.